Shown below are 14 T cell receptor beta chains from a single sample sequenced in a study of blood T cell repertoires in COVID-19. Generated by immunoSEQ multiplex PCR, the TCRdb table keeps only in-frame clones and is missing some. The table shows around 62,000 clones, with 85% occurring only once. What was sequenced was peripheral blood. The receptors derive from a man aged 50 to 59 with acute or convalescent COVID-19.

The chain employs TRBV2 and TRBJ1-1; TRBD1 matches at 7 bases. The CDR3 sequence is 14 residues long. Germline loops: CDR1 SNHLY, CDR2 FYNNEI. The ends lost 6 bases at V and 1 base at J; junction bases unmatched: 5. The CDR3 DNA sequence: TGTGCCAGCAGCCCGGACAGGCGGAACACTGAAGCTTTCTTT. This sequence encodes CASSPDRRNTEAFF.

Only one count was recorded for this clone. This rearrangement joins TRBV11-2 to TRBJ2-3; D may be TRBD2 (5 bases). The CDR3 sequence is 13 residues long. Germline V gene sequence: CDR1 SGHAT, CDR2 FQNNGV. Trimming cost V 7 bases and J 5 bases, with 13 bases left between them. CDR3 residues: CASTPSGEDTQYF. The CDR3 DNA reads TGTGCCAGCACCCCCTCCGGGGAAGATACGCAGTATTTT.

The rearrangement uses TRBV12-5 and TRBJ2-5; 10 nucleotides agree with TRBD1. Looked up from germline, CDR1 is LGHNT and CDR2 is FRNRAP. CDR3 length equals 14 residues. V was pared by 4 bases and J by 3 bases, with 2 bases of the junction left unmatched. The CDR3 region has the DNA TGTGCTAGTGGTTGGGGGACAGGGGAAGAGACCCAGTACTTC. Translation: CASGWGTGEETQYF.

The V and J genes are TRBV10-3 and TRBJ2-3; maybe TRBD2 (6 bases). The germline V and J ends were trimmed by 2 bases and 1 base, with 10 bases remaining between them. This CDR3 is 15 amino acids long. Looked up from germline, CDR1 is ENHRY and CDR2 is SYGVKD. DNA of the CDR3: TGTGCCATCAGTGAGAGGACTACGGGCACAGATACGCAGTATTTT. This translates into CAISERTTGTDTQYF.

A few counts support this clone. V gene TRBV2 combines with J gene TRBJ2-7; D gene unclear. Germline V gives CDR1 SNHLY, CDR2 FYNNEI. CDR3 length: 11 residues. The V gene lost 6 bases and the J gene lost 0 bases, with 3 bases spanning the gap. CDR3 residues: CASSSSYEQYF. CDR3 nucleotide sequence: TGTGCCAGCAGCAGCTCCTACGAGCAGTACTTC.

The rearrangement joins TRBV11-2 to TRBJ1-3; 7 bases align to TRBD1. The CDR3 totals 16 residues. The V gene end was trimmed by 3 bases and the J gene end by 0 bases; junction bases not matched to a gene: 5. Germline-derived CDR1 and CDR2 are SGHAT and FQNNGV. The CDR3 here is CASSLTGPSSGNTIYF. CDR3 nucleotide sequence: TGTGCCAGCAGCTTGACAGGGCCTTCCTCTGGAAACACCATATATTTT. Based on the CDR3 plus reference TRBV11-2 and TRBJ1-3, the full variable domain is EAGVAQSPRYKIIEKRQSVAFWCNPISGHATLYWYQQILGQGPKLLIQFQNNGVVDDSQLPKDRFSAERLKGVDSTLKIQPAKLEDSAVYLCASSLTGPSSGNTIYFGEGSWLTVV.

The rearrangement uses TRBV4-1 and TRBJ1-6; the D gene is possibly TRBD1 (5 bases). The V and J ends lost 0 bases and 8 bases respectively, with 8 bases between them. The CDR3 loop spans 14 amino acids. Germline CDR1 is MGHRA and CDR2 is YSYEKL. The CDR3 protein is CASSQDEGDSPLHF. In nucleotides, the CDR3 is TGCGCCAGCAGCCAAGATGAAGGGGATTCACCCCTCCACTTT.

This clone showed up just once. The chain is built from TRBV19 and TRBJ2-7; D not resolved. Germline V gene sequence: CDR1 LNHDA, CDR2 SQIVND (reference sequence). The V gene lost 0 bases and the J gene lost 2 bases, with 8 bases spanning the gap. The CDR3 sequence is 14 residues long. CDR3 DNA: TGTGCCAGTAGTATAGACAGTGCAACCTACGAGCAGTACTTC. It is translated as CASSIDSATYEQYF.

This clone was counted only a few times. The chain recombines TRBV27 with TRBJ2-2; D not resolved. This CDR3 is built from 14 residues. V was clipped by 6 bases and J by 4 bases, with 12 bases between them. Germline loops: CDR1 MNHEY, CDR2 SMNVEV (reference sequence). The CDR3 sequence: CASRSYSGTGELFF. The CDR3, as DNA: TGTGCCAGCAGGTCGTATTCCGGCACCGGGGAGCTGTTTTTT.

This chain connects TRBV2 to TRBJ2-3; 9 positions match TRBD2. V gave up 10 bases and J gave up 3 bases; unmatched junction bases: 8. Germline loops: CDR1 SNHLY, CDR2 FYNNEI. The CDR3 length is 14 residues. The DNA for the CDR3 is TGTGCCACCCGAGCGGGGGGCGGGACAGATACGCAGTATTTT. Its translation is CATRAGGGTDTQYF.

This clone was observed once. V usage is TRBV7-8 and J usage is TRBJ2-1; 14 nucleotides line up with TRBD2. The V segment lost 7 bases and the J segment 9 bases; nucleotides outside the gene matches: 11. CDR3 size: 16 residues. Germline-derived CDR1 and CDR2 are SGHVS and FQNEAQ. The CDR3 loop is CASTPGLAGVEVEQFF. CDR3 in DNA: TGTGCCAGCACCCCGGGACTAGCGGGGGTTGAGGTTGAGCAGTTCTTC.

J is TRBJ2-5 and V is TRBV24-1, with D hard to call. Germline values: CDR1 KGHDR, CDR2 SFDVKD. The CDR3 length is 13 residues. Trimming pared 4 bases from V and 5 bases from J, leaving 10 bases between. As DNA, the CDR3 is TGTGCCACCAGTGACCCGAGGCAGGAGACCCAGTACTTC. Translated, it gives CATSDPRQETQYF.

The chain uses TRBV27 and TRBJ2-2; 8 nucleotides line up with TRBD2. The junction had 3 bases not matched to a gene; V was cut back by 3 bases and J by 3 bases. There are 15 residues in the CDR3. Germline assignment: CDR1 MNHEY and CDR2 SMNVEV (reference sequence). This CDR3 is CASSLGAGDTGELFF. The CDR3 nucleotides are TGTGCCAGCAGTTTGGGAGCGGGGGACACCGGGGAGCTGTTTTTT.

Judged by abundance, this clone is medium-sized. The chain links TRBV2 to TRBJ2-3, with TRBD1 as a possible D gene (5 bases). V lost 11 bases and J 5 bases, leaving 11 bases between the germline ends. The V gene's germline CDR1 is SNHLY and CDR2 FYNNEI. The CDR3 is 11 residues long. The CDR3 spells CAGATVDTQYF. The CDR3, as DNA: TGTGCCGGGGCGACGGTAGATACGCAGTATTTT.